Given below is one TCR beta chain in context. CDR3 length equals 15 residues. V lost 7 bases and J lost 5; bases outside the gene matches: 15. Germline V gene data show CDR1 as SQVTM and CDR2 as ANQGSEA. The data stem from a study of blood T cell repertoires in COVID-19. Study summary: The United States, Italy and Spain were the sources of the acute and convalescent COVID-19 samples.

Libraries were prepared by immunoSEQ multiplex PCR; TCRdb keeps only in-frame clonotypes and omits some of them. This sample yields approximately 220,000 clones, of which 70% to 90% are seen a single time; about 4% belongs to the top ten. The rearrangement uses TRBV29-1 and TRBJ1-1; 8 bases are a match to TRBD1. Sequenced input: PBMCs or T cells enriched from blood (not recorded which). The clonotype was recovered from a woman between 40 and 50 years old with acute COVID-19. The CDR3 protein is CSAPTPGQGVTEAFF. In nucleotides, the CDR3 is TGCAGCGCCCCTACGCCCGGACAGGGAGTAACTGAAGCTTTCTTT.